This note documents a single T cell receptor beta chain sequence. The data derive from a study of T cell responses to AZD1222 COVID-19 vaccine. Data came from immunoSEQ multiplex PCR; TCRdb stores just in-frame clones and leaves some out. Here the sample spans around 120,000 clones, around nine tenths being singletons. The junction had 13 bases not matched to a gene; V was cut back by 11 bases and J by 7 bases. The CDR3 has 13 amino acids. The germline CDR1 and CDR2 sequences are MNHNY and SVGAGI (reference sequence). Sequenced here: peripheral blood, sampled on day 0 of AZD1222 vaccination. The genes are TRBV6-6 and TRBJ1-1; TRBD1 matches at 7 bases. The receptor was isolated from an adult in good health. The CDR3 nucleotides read TGTGCCGGCCGGAGGGACAGTCGGTTTGAAGCTTTCTTT. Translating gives CAGRRDSRFEAFF.